This entry concerns a single T cell receptor beta chain. V was shortened by 11 bases and J by 0 bases, with 16 bases between the two germline ends. The CDR3 totals 14 residues. Germline V CDR1 and CDR2: LNHDA, SQIVND (reference sequence). This sample stems from a study of blood T cell repertoires in COVID-19. Study context: Samples of COVID-19 (acute and convalescent) were obtained from the United States, Italy and Spain.

How the authors handled the data: It was from reference gene primer amplification that nucleated cell counts were estimated. The table came from immunoSEQ multiplex PCR; TCRdb's copy has only in-frame clones and leaves some out. V, J and clone size were drawn from that table, and D and trimming were deduced from the DNA. The table includes roughly 55,000 clones, more than 75% detected once. This chain connects TRBV19 to TRBJ1-1; possibly TRBD1 for D (5 bases). Specimen: peripheral blood. The clonotype originates from a man aged 45 to 65 with active COVID-19. The CDR3 loop reads CAAKGLLMNTEAFF. The DNA for the CDR3 is TGTGCCGCAAAGGGACTGTTAATGAACACTGAAGCTTTCTTT.